A single sample is the source of the 15 T cell receptor beta chains below, sequenced in a study of blood T cell repertoires in COVID-19. Method: immunoSEQ multiplex PCR; TCRdb's copy keeps in-frame clones and lacks some. The data contain roughly 200,000 clones, about 84% of them seen just once; the ten biggest clones take up 5.6%. Sample: PBMCs or T cells enriched from blood (not recorded which). These receptors came from a man aged 35-49 years with acute COVID-19.

The V and J genes are TRBV27 and TRBJ1-6, with unresolved D. The CDR3 spans 14 residues. V was trimmed by 6 bases and J by 7 bases, leaving 13 bases between them. In germline, CDR1 is MNHEY, CDR2 SMNVEV (reference sequence). In DNA form, the CDR3 reads TGTGCCAGCAGGCGGGTGTTGGGGAATTCACCCCTCCACTTT. It translates to CASRRVLGNSPLHF.

This chain joins TRBV11-3 and TRBJ2-1; D ambiguous. Germline values: CDR1 SGHNT, CDR2 YENEEA. This CDR3 is built from 13 residues. V lost 3 bases and J lost 6, with 9 bases in between. CDR3 sequence reads: CASSFIWSNEQFF. As DNA, the CDR3 is TGTGCCAGCAGCTTTATTTGGAGCAATGAGCAGTTCTTC. The whole variable domain, remainder taken from reference TRBV11-3 and TRBJ2-1, is EAGVVQSPRYKIIEKKQPVAFWCNPISGHNTLYWYLQNLGQGPELLIRYENEEAVDDSQLPKDRFSAERLKGVDSTLKIQPAELGDSAVYLCASSFIWSNEQFFGPGTRLTVL.

J is TRBJ2-3 and V is TRBV24-1, with 7 bases lining up with TRBD2. This CDR3 has 14 amino acids. V trimming: 6 bases; J trimming: 8 bases; junction bases outside the gene matches: 10. Germline CDR1 and CDR2: KGHDR and SFDVKD. CDR3 protein: CATSFAGARGTQYF. The CDR3 coding sequence is TGTGCCACCAGTTTTGCGGGAGCGCGGGGTACGCAGTATTTT.

This chain joins TRBV10-2 and TRBJ2-7, with TRBD2 as a possible D gene (5 bases). The V gene lost 5 bases and the J gene lost 2 bases, with 13 bases spanning the gap. Germline loops: CDR1 WSHSY, CDR2 SAAADI. This CDR3 region has 14 residues. In DNA, the CDR3 is TGCGCCAGCAGTTACAACAGCGGAACCTACGAGCAGTACTTC. It yields the protein CASSYNSGTYEQYF.

This clone was detected only once. CDR3 in DNA: TGCAGCGTAAAGGAGGGGAACCCTTATAGCAATCAGCCCCAGCATTTT. Its translation is CSVKEGNPYSNQPQHF. The chain is built from TRBV29-1 and TRBJ1-5, with D tentatively TRBD1 (5 bases). Per germline, CDR1 SQVTM and CDR2 ANQGSEA. V was pared by 6 bases and J by 0 bases, with 18 bases between. This CDR3 is 16 amino acids long.

This chain links TRBV5-1 with TRBJ1-4, with 7 bases lining up with TRBD1. The V and J ends lost 5 bases and 8 bases, in that order; junction bases with no gene match: 12. There are 15 residues in the CDR3. Germline V gene lookup returns CDR1 SGHRS and CDR2 YFSETQ. The CDR3 sequence is CASSSRTGLGEKLFF. The CDR3 nucleotides are TGCGCCAGCAGTTCCCGGACAGGTTTGGGGGAAAAACTGTTTTTT. Complete variable domain (other parts from reference TRBV5-1 and TRBJ1-4): KAGVTQTPRYLIKTRGQQVTLSCSPISGHRSVSWYQQTPGQGLQFLFEYFSETQRNKGNFPGRFSGRQFSNSRSEMNVSTLELGDSALYLCASSSRTGLGEKLFFGSGTQLSVL.

The gene calls are TRBV2 and TRBJ2-1, with a possible D match to TRBD2 (6 bases). The V gene's germline CDR1 is SNHLY and CDR2 FYNNEI. This CDR3 comprises 14 residues. The V end was cut by 3 bases, the J end by 3 bases, with 9 bases between. The CDR3: CASSELASYNEQFF. CDR3 in DNA: TGTGCCAGCAGTGAGCTAGCGAGCTACAATGAGCAGTTCTTC.

J is TRBJ1-1 and V is TRBV6-5, with D unresolved. CDR3 size: 15 residues. Trimming removed 2 bases from V and 0 bases from J, with 10 bases in between. CDR1 and CDR2 (germline): MNHEY, SVGAGI. The CDR3 DNA reads as TGTGCCAGCAGTTACCGGCGGAAGCTGAACACTGAAGCTTTCTTT. The encoded protein is CASSYRRKLNTEAFF.

The chain carries TRBV6-6 and TRBJ2-7, with D possibly TRBD1 on 7 matching bases. CDR3 length equals 11 residues. Germline V lookup: CDR1 MNHNY, CDR2 SVGAGI (reference sequence). Between the trimmed V and J ends, which lost 7 bases and 6 bases, there was a span of 10 bases. CDR3 nucleotides: TGTGCCAGCACCCAGGGGGGCGAGCAGTACTTC. Translation gives CASTQGGEQYF.

The genes are TRBV5-4 and TRBJ1-4, with 9 positions matching TRBD1. The germline V gene encodes CDR1 SGHNT and CDR2 YYREEE (reference sequence). This CDR3 is built from 17 residues. V was clipped by 2 bases and J by 8 bases; unmatched bases: 13. Here the CDR3 reads CASSFPRGQGSEEKLFF. Written as DNA, the CDR3 is TGTGCCAGCAGCTTCCCCAGGGGACAGGGCAGTGAGGAAAAACTGTTTTTT.

The J gene is TRBJ1-1, the V gene TRBV7-9, with TRBD1 matching 10 bases. The junction had 5 bases not matched to a gene; V was cut back by 5 bases and J by 5 bases. Germline V lookup: CDR1 SEHNR, CDR2 FQNEAQ (reference sequence). The CDR3 is 14 amino acids. The CDR3 loop is CASSIGQGVTEAFF. The CDR3, as DNA: TGTGCCAGCAGCATAGGACAGGGGGTTACTGAAGCTTTCTTT.

This clone was recorded only once. The gene calls are TRBV7-9 and TRBJ1-4, with D perhaps matching TRBD1 (6 bases). CDR1 and CDR2 from the germline V gene are SEHNR and FQNEAQ (reference sequence). CDR3 length: 14 residues. Trimming removed 7 bases at V and 7 bases at J, with 16 bases between. CDR3 bases: TGTGCCAGCATCGGGTGGGACATTCCTGAAAAACTGTTTTTT. Its protein is CASIGWDIPEKLFF. The variable domain in full, completed from reference TRBV7-9 and TRBJ1-4, reads DTGVSQNPRHKITKRGQNVTFRCDPISEHNRLYWYRQTLGQGPEFLTYFQNEAQLEKSRLLSDRFSAERPKGSFSTLEIQRTEQGDSAMYLCASIGWDIPEKLFFGSGTQLSVL.

The chain is built from TRBV5-5 and TRBJ2-6; D is undetermined. V lost 3 bases, J lost 0 bases, and 10 bases lay in between. CDR1 and CDR2 from the germline V gene are SGHKS and YYEKEE (reference sequence). This CDR3 is 16 amino acids long. CDR3 nucleotides: TGTGCCAGCAGCTCGTTAGTTAGCTCTGGGGCCAACGTCCTGACTTTC. Encoded protein: CASSSLVSSGANVLTF.

Points on this clone: The sample holds other DNA sequences that translate to the same CDR3. The J gene is TRBJ2-7, the V gene TRBV7-9, with 7 bases matching TRBD2. CDR3 length: 14 amino acids. The V gene's germline CDR1 is SEHNR and CDR2 FQNEAQ (reference sequence). V shed 4 bases, J shed 3 bases, and the junction held 6 bases outside the gene matches. The CDR3 here is CASSSQAGSYEQYF. The CDR3 DNA reads TGTGCCAGCAGCTCTCAAGCGGGGAGCTACGAGCAGTACTTC.

This clone was observed once. The chain uses TRBV19 and TRBJ2-2; D uncertain. The CDR3 runs 13 residues. Germline values: CDR1 LNHDA, CDR2 SQIVND (reference sequence). The V end lost 2 bases, the J end lost 7 bases, and 8 bases lay between the germline ends. In DNA, the CDR3 is TGTGCCAGTAGTATAATTGAGAGCGGGGAGCTGTTTTTT. The encoded protein is CASSIIESGELFF.